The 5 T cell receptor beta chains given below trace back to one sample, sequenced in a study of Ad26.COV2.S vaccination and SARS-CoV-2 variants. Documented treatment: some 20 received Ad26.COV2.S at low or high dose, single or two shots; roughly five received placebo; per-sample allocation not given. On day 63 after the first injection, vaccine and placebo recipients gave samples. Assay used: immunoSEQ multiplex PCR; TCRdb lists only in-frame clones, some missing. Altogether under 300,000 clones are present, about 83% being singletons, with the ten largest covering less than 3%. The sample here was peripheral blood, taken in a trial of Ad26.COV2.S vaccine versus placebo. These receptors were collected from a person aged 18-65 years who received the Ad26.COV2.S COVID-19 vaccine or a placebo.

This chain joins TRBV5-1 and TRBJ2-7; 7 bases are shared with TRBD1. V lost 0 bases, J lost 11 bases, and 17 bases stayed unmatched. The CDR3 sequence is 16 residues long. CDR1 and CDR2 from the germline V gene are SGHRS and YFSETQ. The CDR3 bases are TGCGCCAGCAGCTTGGGTACAGGGGCTCCAAAAGGGCGAGAGTACGTC. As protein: CASSLGTGAPKGREYV.

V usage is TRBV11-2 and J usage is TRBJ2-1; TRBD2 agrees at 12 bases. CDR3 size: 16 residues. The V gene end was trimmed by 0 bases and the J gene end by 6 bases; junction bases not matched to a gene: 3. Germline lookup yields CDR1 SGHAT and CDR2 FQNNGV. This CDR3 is CASSLDPGLAGNEQFF. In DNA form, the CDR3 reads TGTGCCAGCAGCTTAGATCCGGGACTAGCGGGCAATGAGCAGTTCTTC.

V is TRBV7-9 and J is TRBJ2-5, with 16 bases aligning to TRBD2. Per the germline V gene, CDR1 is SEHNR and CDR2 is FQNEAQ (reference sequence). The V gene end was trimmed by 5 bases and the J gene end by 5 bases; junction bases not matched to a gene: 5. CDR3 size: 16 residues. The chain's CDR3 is CASSPGTSGRVETQYF. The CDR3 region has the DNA TGTGCCAGCAGCCCCGGGACTAGCGGGAGGGTGGAGACCCAGTACTTC.

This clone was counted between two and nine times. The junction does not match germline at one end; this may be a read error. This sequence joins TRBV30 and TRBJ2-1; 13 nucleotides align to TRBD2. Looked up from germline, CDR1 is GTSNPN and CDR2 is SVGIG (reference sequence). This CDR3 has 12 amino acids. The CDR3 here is CAWTGLAGRKVF. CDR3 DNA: TGTGCCTGGACGGGACTAGCGGGAAGGAAGGTCTTC.

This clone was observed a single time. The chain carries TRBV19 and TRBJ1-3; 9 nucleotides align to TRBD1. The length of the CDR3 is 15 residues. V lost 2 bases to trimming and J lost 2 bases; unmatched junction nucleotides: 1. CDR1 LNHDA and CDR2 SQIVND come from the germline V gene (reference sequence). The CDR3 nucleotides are TGTGCCAGTAGTATATGGACAGGGGCTGGAAACACCATATATTTT. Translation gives CASSIWTGAGNTIYF.